This TCR beta chain was profiled in a study of liver allograft versus peripheral blood T cells. Study-level background: Repertoires from peripheral blood of liver transplant recipients were compared with those inside their transplanted livers.

As to this clonotype: Its specificity is unknown. A single base separates this from a much larger clone, so it may be a read error.

TCRdb re-called the reads through MiXCR, storing one row per CDR3 protein. This table has 6,500 to 10,000 distinct CDR3 sequences, around a fifth appearing once. Study results and limitations: Liver allograft and peripheral blood T cell receptor repertoires reportedly differed.

This CDR3 has 10 amino acids. The germline V gene has CDR1 MNHNY and CDR2 SVGAGI (reference sequence). The source is a human patient who had a liver transplant. Some of these T cells may belong to the graft donor. V and J are TRBV6-6 and TRBJ1-1, with D unclear. This CDR3 is CASCYSEAFF. In DNA, the CDR3 is TGTGCCAGCTGTTACTCTGAGGCTTTCTTT.